The rows below give T cell receptor beta chains drawn from one sample of a study of shared clonotypes between healthy human individuals. Sequenced by immunoSEQ multiplex PCR; TCRdb stores in-frame clones only, minus some. The repertoire holds hundreds of thousands of clones, with 85% to 95% as singletons. Sequenced input: naive CD8+ T cells sorted from blood. The receptors derive from a man younger than 40 in good health. Each CDR3 is given with its conserved first and last residue. The order of the fields is V gene, CDR3 length, D gene, J gene, CDR3 DNA, CDR3 protein. D genes are given only for firm matches.

TRBV5-4	12	.	TRBJ2-1	TGTGCCAGCAGCCTCTGGGGTAGTGAGCAGTTCTTC	CASSLWGSEQFF
TRBV6-1	13	.	TRBJ2-7	TGTGCCAGCAGTGGAGGGAGCTCCTACGAGCAGTACTTC	CASSGGSSYEQYF
TRBV27	15	.	TRBJ2-7	TGTGCCAGCAGTTCACTCTTAGCGGATACCTACGAGCAGTACTTC	CASSSLLADTYEQYF
TRBV7-9	17	TRBD2	TRBJ2-1	TGTGCCAGCAGCTTACGGGCCGGGGGGACGGGATACAATGAGCAGTTCTTC	CASSLRAGGTGYNEQFF
TRBV7-9	15	TRBD1	TRBJ1-1	TGTGCCAGCAGCTCGAGACAGGGGCGGAACACTGAAGCTTTCTTT	CASSSRQGRNTEAFF
TRBV2	12	.	TRBJ2-5	TGTGCCAGCAGTGAGTGGTTGGAGACCCAGTACTTC	CASSEWLETQYF
TRBV4-1	14	.	TRBJ2-1	TGCGCCAGCAGTCAAGACATGGGACTGCCTGAGCAGTTCTTC	CASSQDMGLPEQFF
TRBV9	15	TRBD1	TRBJ1-3	TGTGCCAGCAGCTCAGGGGGGGAAGTAGGAAACACCATATATTTT	CASSSGGEVGNTIYF
TRBV4-3	16	TRBD1	TRBJ2-2	TGCGCCAGCAGCCAAGAGGACCGGACAGGGGCCGGGGAGCTGTTTTTT	CASSQEDRTGAGELFF
TRBV19	15	.	TRBJ2-1	TGTGCCAGTAGTATCTCGGCAGGGTCACACAATGAGCAGTTCTTC	CASSISAGSHNEQFF